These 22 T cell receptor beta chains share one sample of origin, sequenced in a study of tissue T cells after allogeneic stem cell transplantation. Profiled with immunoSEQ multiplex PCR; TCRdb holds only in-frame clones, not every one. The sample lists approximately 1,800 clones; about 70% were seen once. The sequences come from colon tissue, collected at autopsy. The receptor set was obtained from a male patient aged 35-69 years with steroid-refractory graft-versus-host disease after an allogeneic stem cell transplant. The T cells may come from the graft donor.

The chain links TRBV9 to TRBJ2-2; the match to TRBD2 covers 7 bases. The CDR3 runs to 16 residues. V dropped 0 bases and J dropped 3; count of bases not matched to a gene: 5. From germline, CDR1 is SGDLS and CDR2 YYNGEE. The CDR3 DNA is TGTGCCAGCAGCGTAGAAGGCGCGGGGGACACCGGGGAGCTGTTTTTT. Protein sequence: CASSVEGAGDTGELFF.

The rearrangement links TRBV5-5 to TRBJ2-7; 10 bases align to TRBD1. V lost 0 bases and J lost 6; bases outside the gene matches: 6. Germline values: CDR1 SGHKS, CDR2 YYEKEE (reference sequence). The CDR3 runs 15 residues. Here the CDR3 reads CASSLDGGQGSEQYF. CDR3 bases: TGTGCCAGCAGCTTGGATGGGGGACAGGGGTCCGAGCAGTACTTC.

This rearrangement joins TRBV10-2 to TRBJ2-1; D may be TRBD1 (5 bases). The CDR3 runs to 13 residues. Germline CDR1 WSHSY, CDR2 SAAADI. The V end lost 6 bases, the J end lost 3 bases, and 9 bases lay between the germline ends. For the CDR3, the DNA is TGCGCCAGCAGGGAGACAGTCTACAATGAGCAGTTCTTC. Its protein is CASRETVYNEQFF.

CDR3 bases: TGTGCCAGCAGCAACTCCGACGGGAGGAACACTGAAGCTTTCTTT. It codes for CASSNSDGRNTEAFF. J is TRBJ1-1 and V is TRBV28; D is unclear. This CDR3 has 15 amino acids. Germline loops: CDR1 MDHEN, CDR2 SYDVKM. The germline V and J ends were trimmed by 6 bases and 1 base, with 15 bases remaining between them. The full variable domain, in which reference TRBV28 and TRBJ1-1 provide the parts outside the CDR3, is DVKVTQSSRYLVKRTGEKVFLECVQDMDHENMFWYRQDPGLGLRLIYFSYDVKMKEKGDIPEGYSVSREKKERFSLILESASTNQTSMYLCASSNSDGRNTEAFFGQGTRLTVV.

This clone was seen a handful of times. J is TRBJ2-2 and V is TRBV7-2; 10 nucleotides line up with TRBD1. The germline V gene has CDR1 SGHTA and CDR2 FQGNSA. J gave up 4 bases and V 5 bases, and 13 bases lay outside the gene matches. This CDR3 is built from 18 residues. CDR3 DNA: TGTGCCAGCAGCCCCGAGCCACCCGGGACAGGGGTCACCGGGGAGCTGTTTTTT. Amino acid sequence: CASSPEPPGTGVTGELFF.

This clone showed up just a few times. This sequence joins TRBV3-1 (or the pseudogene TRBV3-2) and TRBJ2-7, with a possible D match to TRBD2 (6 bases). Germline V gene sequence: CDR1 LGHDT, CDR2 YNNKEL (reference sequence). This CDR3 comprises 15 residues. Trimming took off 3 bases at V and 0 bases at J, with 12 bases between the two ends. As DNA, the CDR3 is TGTGCCAGCAGCCAGGCAGGGAGGTCCTCCTACGAGCAGTACTTC. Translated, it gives CASSQAGRSSYEQYF.

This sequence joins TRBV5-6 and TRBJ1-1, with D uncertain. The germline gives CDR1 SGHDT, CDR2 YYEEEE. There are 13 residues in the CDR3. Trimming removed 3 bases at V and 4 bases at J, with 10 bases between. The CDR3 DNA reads TGTGCCAGCAGCTATAAGACGGCCACTGAAGCTTTCTTT. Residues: CASSYKTATEAFF.

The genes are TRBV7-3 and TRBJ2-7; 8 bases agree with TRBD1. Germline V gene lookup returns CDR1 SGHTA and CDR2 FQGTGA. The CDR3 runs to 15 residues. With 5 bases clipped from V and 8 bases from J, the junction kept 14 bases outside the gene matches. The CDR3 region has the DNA TGTGCCAGCAGCCCCGATATCCCCCCAGGGGGCAAGCAGTACTTC. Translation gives CASSPDIPPGGKQYF.

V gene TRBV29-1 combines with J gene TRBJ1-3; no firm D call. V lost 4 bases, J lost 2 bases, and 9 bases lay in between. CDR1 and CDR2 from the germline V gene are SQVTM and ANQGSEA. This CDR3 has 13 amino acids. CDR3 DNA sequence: TGCAGCGTTGGCGGGTCCGCTGGAAACACCATATATTTT. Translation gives CSVGGSAGNTIYF.

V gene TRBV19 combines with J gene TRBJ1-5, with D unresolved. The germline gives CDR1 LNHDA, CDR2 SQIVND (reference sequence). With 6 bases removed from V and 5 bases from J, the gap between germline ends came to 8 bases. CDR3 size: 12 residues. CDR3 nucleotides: TGTGCCAGTAGGAACGTATATCAGCCCCAGCATTTT. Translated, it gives CASRNVYQPQHF.

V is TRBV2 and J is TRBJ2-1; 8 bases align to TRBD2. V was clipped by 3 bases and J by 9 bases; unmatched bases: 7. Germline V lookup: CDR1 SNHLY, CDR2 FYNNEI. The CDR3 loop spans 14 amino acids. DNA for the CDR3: TGTGCCAGCAGTGAGTCGGGGGGGCCAGCTGAGCAGTTCTTC. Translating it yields CASSESGGPAEQFF.

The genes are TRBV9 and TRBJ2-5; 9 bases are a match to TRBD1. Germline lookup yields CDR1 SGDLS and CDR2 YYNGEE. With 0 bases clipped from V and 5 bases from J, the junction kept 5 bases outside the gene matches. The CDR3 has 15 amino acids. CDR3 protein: CASSVGTGVVETQYF. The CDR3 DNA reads TGTGCCAGCAGCGTAGGGACAGGGGTAGTGGAGACCCAGTACTTC.

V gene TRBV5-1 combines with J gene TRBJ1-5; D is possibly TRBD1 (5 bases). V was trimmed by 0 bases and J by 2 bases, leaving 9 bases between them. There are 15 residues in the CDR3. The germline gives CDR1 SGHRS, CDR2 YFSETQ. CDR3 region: CASSLGWGGNQPQHF. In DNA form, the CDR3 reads TGCGCCAGCAGCTTGGGCTGGGGCGGCAATCAGCCCCAGCATTTT.

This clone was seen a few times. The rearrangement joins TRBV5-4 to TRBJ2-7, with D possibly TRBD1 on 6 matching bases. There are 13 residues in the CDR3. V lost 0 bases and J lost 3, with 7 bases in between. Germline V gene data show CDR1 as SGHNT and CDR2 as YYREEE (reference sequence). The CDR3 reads CASSLDRVYEQYF. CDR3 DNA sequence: TGTGCCAGCAGCTTGGACAGGGTCTACGAGCAGTACTTC.

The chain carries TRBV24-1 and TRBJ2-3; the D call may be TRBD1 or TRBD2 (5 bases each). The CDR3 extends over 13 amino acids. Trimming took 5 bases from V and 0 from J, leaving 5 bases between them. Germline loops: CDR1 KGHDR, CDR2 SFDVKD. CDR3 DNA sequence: TGTGCCACCAGTGGGGACAGCACAGATACGCAGTATTTT. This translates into CATSGDSTDTQYF.

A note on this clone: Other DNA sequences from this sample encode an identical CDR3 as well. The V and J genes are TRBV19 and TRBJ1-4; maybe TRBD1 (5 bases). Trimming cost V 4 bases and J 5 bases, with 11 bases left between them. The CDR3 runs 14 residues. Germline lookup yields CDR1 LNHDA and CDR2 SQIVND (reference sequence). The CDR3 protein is CASSSGGWNEKLFF. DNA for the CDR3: TGTGCCAGTAGTAGCGGGGGATGGAATGAAAAACTGTTTTTT.

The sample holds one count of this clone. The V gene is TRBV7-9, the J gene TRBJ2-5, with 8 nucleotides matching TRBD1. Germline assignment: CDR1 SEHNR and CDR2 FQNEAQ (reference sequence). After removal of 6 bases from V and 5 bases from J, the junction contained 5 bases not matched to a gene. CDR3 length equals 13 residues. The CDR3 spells CASRSGQGETQYF. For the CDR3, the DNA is TGTGCCAGCAGATCCGGACAGGGCGAGACCCAGTACTTC.

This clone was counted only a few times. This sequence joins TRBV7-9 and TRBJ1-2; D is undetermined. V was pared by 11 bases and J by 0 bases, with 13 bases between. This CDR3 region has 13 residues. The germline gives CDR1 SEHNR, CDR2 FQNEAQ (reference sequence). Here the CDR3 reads CAALPLANYGYTF. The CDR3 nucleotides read TGTGCCGCGCTGCCTTTAGCTAACTATGGCTACACCTTC. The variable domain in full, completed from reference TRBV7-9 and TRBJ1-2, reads DTGVSQNPRHKITKRGQNVTFRCDPISEHNRLYWYRQTLGQGPEFLTYFQNEAQLEKSRLLSDRFSAERPKGSFSTLEIQRTEQGDSAMYLCAALPLANYGYTFGSGTRLTVV.

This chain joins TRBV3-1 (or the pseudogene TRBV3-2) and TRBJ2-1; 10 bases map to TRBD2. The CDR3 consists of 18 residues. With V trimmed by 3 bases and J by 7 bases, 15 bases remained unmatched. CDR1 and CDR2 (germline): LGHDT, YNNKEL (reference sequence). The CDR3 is CASSQTESGGAAVNEQFF. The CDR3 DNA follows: TGTGCCAGCAGCCAGACGGAAAGCGGGGGGGCCGCAGTGAATGAGCAGTTCTTC.

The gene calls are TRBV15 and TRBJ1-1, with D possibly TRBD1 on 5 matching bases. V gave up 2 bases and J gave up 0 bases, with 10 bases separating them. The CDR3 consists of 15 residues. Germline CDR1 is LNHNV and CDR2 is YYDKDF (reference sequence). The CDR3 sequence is CATSRPGTLNTEAFF. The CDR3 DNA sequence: TGTGCCACCAGCAGACCTGGGACCTTGAACACTGAAGCTTTCTTT.

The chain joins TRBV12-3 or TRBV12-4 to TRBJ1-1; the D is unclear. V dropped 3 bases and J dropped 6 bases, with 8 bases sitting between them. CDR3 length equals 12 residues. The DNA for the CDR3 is TGTGCCAGCAGTTTGACGACCCCTGAAGCTTTCTTT. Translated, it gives CASSLTTPEAFF.

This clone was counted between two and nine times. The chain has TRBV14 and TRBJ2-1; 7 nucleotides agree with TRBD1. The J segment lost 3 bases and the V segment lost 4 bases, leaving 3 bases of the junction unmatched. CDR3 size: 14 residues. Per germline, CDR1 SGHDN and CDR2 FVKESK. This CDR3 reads CASSLRDSYNEQFF. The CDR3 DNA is TGTGCCAGCAGCCTCCGGGACAGCTACAATGAGCAGTTCTTC.